This TCR beta chain was sequenced during a study of graft-versus-host responses after intestinal transplantation. About this clone itself: As yet, its antigen is unknown.

The ends lost 4 bases at V and 5 bases at J; junction bases unmatched: 9. The germline gives CDR1 MGHRA, CDR2 YSYEKL. CDR3 length: 16 amino acids. Only in-frame clones appear in the TCRdb table, and some are missing; sequencing was by immunoSEQ multiplex PCR. This sample has 80,000 to 100,000 clones; about nine tenths occur once, and the top ten carry roughly 0.2%. The chain couples TRBV4-1 to TRBJ1-1, with 11 nucleotides matching TRBD1. The starting material was unstimulated CD4+ T cells sorted from spleen or lymph node cells, obtained before transplant. This TCR was sampled from a human donor who was the organ donor for an intestinal transplant. DNA for the CDR3: TGCGCCAGCAGCCCCAGGGGGACAGGGGGACGAACTGAAGCTTTCTTT. It codes for CASSPRGTGGRTEAFF.